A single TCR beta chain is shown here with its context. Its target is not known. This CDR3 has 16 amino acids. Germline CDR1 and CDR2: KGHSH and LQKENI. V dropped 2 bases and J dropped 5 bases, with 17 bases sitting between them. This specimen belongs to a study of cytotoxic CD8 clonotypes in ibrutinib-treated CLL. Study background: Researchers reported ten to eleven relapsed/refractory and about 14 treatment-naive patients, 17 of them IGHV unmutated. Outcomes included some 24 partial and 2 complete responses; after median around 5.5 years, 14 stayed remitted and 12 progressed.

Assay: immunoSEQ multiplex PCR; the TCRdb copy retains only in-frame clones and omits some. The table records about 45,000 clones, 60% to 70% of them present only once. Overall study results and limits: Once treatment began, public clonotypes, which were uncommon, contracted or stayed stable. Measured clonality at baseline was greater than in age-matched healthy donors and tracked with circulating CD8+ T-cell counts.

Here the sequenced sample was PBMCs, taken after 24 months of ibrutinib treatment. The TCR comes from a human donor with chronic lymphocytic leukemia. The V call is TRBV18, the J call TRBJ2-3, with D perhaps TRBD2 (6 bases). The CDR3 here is CASSPRRGLGGDTQYF. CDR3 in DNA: TGTGCCAGCTCACCAAGGAGGGGCCTTGGCGGAGATACGCAGTATTTT.